This TCR beta chain was found in a study of somatic mutations in cytotoxic T cells in rheumatoid arthritis. Points from the study as a whole: Antigen targets of the expanded CD8+ clones remained unidentified. Age-dependent increases in CD8+ clonality occurred in rheumatoid arthritis patients but not in healthy controls.

This clone was counted a few times. Its cognate antigen is unknown. Assay used: immunoSEQ multiplex PCR; TCRdb lists only in-frame clones, some missing. This sample has under 15,000 clones, with 74% found just once. Buffy coats from blood donors, median age 56 years (range about 21-80), approximately 60% female, served as healthy controls. After CD4+ and CD8+ cells were isolated by positive magnetic bead selection, their purity was checked by flow cytometry. The CDR3 has 14 amino acids. Trimming stripped 2 bases from V and 1 base from J, with 9 bases between. Germline V gene sequence: CDR1 SGHDN, CDR2 FVKESK.

Source material: CD8+ T cells sorted from blood. The chain has TRBV14 and TRBJ2-7; unclear D gene. This TCR was recovered from a man between 65 and 85 years old in good health. CDR3 bases: TGTGCCAGCAGCCAAAGAGGCGGATCCTACGAGCAGTACTTC. It codes for CASSQRGGSYEQYF. The full variable domain, its missing parts supplied by reference TRBV14 and TRBJ2-7, is EAGVTQFPSHSVIEKGQTVTLRCDPISGHDNLYWYRRVMGKEIKFLLHFVKESKQDESGMPNNRFLAERTGGTYSTLKVQPAELEDSGVYFCASSQRGGSYEQYFGPGTRLTVT.